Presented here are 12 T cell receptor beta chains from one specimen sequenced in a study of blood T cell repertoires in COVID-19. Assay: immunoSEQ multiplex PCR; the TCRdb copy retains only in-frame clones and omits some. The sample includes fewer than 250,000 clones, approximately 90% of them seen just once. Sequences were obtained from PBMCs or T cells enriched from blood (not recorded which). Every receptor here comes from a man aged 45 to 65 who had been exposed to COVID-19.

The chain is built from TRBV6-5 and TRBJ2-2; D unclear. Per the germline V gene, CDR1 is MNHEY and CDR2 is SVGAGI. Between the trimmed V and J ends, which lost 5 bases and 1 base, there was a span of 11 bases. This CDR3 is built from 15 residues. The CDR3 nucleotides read TGTGCCAGCAGTACGATTATACTGAACACCGGGGAGCTGTTTTTT. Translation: CASSTIILNTGELFF.

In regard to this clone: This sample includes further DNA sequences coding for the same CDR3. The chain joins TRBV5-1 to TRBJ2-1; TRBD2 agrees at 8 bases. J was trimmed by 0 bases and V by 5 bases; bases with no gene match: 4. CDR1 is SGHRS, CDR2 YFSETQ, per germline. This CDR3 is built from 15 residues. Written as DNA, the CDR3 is TGCGCCAGCAGTCCGGGGGGGAGCTCCTACAATGAGCAGTTCTTC. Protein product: CASSPGGSSYNEQFF.

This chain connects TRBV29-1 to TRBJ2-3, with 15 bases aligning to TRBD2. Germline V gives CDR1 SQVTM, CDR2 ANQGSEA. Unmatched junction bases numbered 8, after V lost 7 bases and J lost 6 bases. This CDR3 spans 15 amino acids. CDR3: CSAWTSGGVVDTQYF. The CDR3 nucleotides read TGCAGCGCTTGGACTAGCGGGGGGGTAGTGGATACGCAGTATTTT.

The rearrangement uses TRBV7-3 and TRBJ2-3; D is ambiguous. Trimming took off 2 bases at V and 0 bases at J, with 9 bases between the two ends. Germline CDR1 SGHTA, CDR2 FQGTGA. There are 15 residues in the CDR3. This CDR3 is CASSLGVTSTDTQYF. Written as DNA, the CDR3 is TGTGCCAGCAGCTTAGGAGTAACTAGCACAGATACGCAGTATTTT. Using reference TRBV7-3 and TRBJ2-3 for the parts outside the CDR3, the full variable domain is GAGVSQTPSNKVTEKGKYVELRCDPISGHTALYWYRQSLGQGPEFLIYFQGTGAADDSGLPNDRFFAVRPEGSVSTLKIQRTERGDSAVYLCASSLGVTSTDTQYFGPGTRLTVL.

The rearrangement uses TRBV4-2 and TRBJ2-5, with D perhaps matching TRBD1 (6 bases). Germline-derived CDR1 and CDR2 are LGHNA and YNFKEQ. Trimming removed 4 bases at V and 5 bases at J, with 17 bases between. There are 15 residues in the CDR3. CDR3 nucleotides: TGTGCCAGCAGCCCAACTACAGGGATCGATGAGACCCAGTACTTC. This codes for CASSPTTGIDETQYF.

The CDR3 DNA is TGTGCCAGCAGCCCGAGGGTCTCTGGAAACACCATATATTTT. This encodes CASSPRVSGNTIYF. The chain couples TRBV5-8 to TRBJ1-3, with D unresolved. CDR1 and CDR2 (germline): SGHTS, YDEGEE. The CDR3 is 14 residues long. Trimming stripped 4 bases from V and 0 bases from J, with 8 bases between.

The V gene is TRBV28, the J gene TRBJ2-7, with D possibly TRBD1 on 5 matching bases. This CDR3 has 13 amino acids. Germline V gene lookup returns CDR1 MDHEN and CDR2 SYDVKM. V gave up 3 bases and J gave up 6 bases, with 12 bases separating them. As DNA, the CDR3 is TGTGCCAGCAGTTTTCCAGGGAACGGCGAGCAGTACTTC. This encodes CASSFPGNGEQYF.

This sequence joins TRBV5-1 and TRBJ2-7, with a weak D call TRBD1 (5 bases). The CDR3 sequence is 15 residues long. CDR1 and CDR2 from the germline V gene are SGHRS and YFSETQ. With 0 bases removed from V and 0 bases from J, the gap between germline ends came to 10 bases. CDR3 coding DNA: TGCGCCAGCAGCTTGGAGACAGCAACCTCCTACGAGCAGTACTTC. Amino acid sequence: CASSLETATSYEQYF.

The CDR3 region has the DNA TGTGCCAGCAGCATACAGGGGCATGGCTACACCTTC. Translated: CASSIQGHGYTF. This sequence joins TRBV28 and TRBJ1-2, with 7 bases lining up with TRBD1. With V trimmed by 6 bases and J by 6 bases, 4 bases remained unmatched. CDR1 is MDHEN and CDR2 is SYDVKM in the germline V gene. The CDR3 extends over 12 amino acids.

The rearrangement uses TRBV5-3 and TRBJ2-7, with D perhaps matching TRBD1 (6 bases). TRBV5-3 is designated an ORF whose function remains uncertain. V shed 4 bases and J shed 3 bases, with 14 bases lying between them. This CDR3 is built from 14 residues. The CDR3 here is CARSIIQGGYEQYV. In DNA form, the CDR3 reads TGTGCCAGAAGCATAATACAGGGCGGCTACGAGCAGTACGTC.

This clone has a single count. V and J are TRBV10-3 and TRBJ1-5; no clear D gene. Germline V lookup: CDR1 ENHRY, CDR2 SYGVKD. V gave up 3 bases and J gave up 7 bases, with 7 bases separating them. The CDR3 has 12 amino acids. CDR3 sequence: CAISDGRQPQHF. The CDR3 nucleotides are TGTGCCATCAGTGATGGGCGCCAGCCCCAGCATTTT.

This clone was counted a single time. The CDR3 reads CASSPGDDRDGETQYF. CDR3 bases: TGTGCCAGCAGCCCAGGAGACGACAGGGACGGAGAGACCCAGTACTTC. The rearrangement joins TRBV5-8 to TRBJ2-5; TRBD1 matches at 7 bases. V trimming: 4 bases; J trimming: 4 bases; junction bases outside the gene matches: 13. The CDR3 runs to 16 residues. Germline-derived CDR1 and CDR2 are SGHTS and YDEGEE. The variable domain in full, completed from reference TRBV5-8 and TRBJ2-5, reads EAGVTQSPTHLIKTRGQQATLRCSPISGHTSVYWYQQALGLGLQFLLWYDEGEERNRGNFPPRFSGRQFPNYSSELNVNALELEDSALYLCASSPGDDRDGETQYFGPGTRLLVL.